Presented here are 21 T cell receptor beta chains from one specimen sequenced in a study of cytomegalovirus exposure and HLA in healthy donors. The PCR made use of 60 Vbeta and 13 Jbeta primers. Profiled with immunoSEQ multiplex PCR; TCRdb holds only in-frame clones, not every one. The repertoire holds 180,000 or so clones, with 80% to 90% as singletons. The sequencing sample was made of PBMCs. Every receptor here comes from a woman between 18 and 30 years old in good health and CMV-seronegative.

The table lists this clone with a few counts. The V gene is TRBV7-2, the J gene TRBJ2-5, with 7 bases that match TRBD1. This CDR3 comprises 13 residues. Trimming at V came to 5 bases and at J to 2 bases, leaving 2 bases not matched to a gene. Germline V gives CDR1 SGHTA, CDR2 FQGNSA. The CDR3 is CASSGDRQETQYF. CDR3 bases: TGTGCCAGCAGCGGGGACAGACAAGAGACCCAGTACTTC.

The chain links TRBV2 to TRBJ2-7, with 10 bases lining up with TRBD1. Germline V gives CDR1 SNHLY, CDR2 FYNNEI. The CDR3 extends over 16 amino acids. V was clipped by 6 bases and J by 2 bases; unmatched bases: 10. The CDR3 sequence: CASRRRPGQGTYEQYF. CDR3 bases: TGTGCCAGCAGACGAAGACCGGGACAGGGGACCTACGAGCAGTACTTC.

The rearrangement joins TRBV4-1 to TRBJ2-7; tentative D call: TRBD2 (5 bases). Trimming pared 0 bases from V and 2 bases from J, leaving 20 bases between. Germline lookup yields CDR1 MGHRA and CDR2 YSYEKL. The CDR3 is 18 amino acids. DNA of the CDR3: TGCGCCAGCAGCCAAGATCTATTAGCGCGGCTCCTGCCCTACGAGCAGTACTTC. Translating gives CASSQDLLARLLPYEQYF.

The chain has TRBV13 and TRBJ2-2; D gene ambiguous. Per the germline V gene, CDR1 is PRHDT and CDR2 is FYEKMQ (reference sequence). The CDR3 consists of 17 residues. Trimming removed 5 bases from V and 0 bases from J, with 16 bases in between. This CDR3 reads CASSPSLARTNTGELFF. CDR3 nucleotides: TGTGCCAGCAGCCCTTCGCTGGCACGAACGAACACCGGGGAGCTGTTTTTT.

This clone was found once. V gene TRBV5-6 combines with J gene TRBJ2-7; 10 bases fit TRBD2. Looked up from germline, CDR1 is SGHDT and CDR2 is YYEEEE. This CDR3 is 14 amino acids long. V lost 4 bases to trimming and J lost 4 bases; unmatched junction nucleotides: 5. The CDR3 DNA sequence: TGTGCCAGCAGCCCTGTAGCGGGAGGTTACGAGCAGTACTTC. Translating gives CASSPVAGGYEQYF.

This clone turned up a few times. The gene calls are TRBV7-9 and TRBJ2-1, with D possibly matching TRBD2 (6 bases). Germline V gene sequence: CDR1 SEHNR, CDR2 FQNEAQ (reference sequence). Deletions cut 4 bases from V and 1 base from J, with 14 bases between. CDR3 length: 16 amino acids. This CDR3 is CASSWSRGSSYNEQFF. DNA for the CDR3: TGTGCCAGCAGCTGGTCTCGGGGGTCATCCTACAATGAGCAGTTCTTC.

The genes are TRBV18 and TRBJ2-7; no clear D. V was shortened by 2 bases and J by 7 bases, with 24 bases between the two germline ends. Germline CDR1 reads KGHSH; CDR2 reads LQKENI. The CDR3 has 17 amino acids. DNA for the CDR3: TGTGCCAGCTCACCAAGGCTCGGTTTCGAGGAGAGTAGGGAGCAGTACTTC. Protein product: CASSPRLGFEESREQYF. Variable domain in full (rest from reference TRBV18 and TRBJ2-7): NAGVMQNPRHLVRRRGQEARLRCSPMKGHSHVYWYRQLPEEGLKFMVYLQKENIIDESGMPKERFSAEFPKEGPSILRIQQVVRGDSAAYFCASSPRLGFEESREQYFGPGTRLTVT.

The chain uses TRBV5-1 and TRBJ1-5; 8 bases agree with TRBD1. Germline values: CDR1 SGHRS, CDR2 YFSETQ. This CDR3 is 14 amino acids long. V lost 4 bases, J lost 6 bases, and 6 bases stayed unmatched. The CDR3 here is CASSQDRGGQPQHF. The CDR3 DNA reads as TGCGCCAGCAGCCAAGACAGGGGCGGTCAGCCCCAGCATTTT. Based on the CDR3 plus reference TRBV5-1 and TRBJ1-5, the full variable domain is KAGVTQTPRYLIKTRGQQVTLSCSPISGHRSVSWYQQTPGQGLQFLFEYFSETQRNKGNFPGRFSGRQFSNSRSEMNVSTLELGDSALYLCASSQDRGGQPQHFGDGTRLSIL.

The chain has TRBV28 and TRBJ2-3, with D possibly being TRBD2 (5 bases). The CDR3 is 15 residues long. CDR1 is MDHEN, CDR2 SYDVKM, per germline. The germline V and J ends were trimmed by 2 bases and 6 bases, with 15 bases remaining between them. The DNA of the CDR3 is TGTGCCAGCAGTTTACCAGCGGAAGGAGCGGATACGCAGTATTTT. Amino acids: CASSLPAEGADTQYF.

In DNA, the CDR3 is TGTGCCAGCAGAGGCTGGGGACAGGACTACTATGGCTACACCTTC. Translated: CASRGWGQDYYGYTF. The chain links TRBV2 to TRBJ1-2; 8 bases agree with TRBD1. The trim removed 6 bases at V and 3 bases at J, leaving 9 bases unmatched. This CDR3 region has 15 residues. In germline, CDR1 is SNHLY, CDR2 FYNNEI.

This clone was counted between two and nine times. The rearrangement uses TRBV29-1 and TRBJ2-5; D may be TRBD2 (5 bases). The CDR3 is 17 amino acids. Trimming left V 6 bases short and J 1 base short, with 24 bases between. The germline V gene encodes CDR1 SQVTM and CDR2 ANQGSEA. Here the CDR3 reads CSVEETFVLGVQETQYF. The CDR3 DNA follows: TGCAGCGTCGAGGAGACGTTCGTTCTGGGAGTCCAAGAGACCCAGTACTTC.

The chain has TRBV6-5 and TRBJ2-7; TRBD2 agrees at 10 bases. The CDR3 is 16 amino acids. The V segment lost 2 bases and the J segment 2 bases; nucleotides outside the gene matches: 6. Germline V gene sequence: CDR1 MNHEY, CDR2 SVGAGI. CDR3 amino acids: CASSYPHSGRAYEQYF. CDR3 coding DNA: TGTGCCAGCAGTTACCCCCACAGCGGGAGGGCCTACGAGCAGTACTTC.

Of note for this clone: The junction and the germline gene differ at one end; a read error may be behind it. The chain combines TRBV7-9 with TRBJ2-1; 11 bases fit TRBD2. The CDR3 spans 15 residues. Germline-derived CDR1 and CDR2 are SEHNR and FQNEAQ (reference sequence). The CDR3 protein is CSSSFWTSGLNEQFF. CDR3 DNA: TGTTCCAGCAGCTTTTGGACTAGCGGGTTGAATGAGCAGTTCTTC.

The chain is built from TRBV18 and TRBJ1-1, with 12 bases lining up with TRBD1. Looked up from germline, CDR1 is KGHSH and CDR2 is LQKENI. V was clipped by 3 bases and J by 6 bases; unmatched bases: 8. The CDR3 loop spans 16 amino acids. The CDR3 DNA reads TGTGCCAGCTCACCGGGACAGGGGGCGGGGGGCCCTGAAGCTTTCTTT. Protein sequence: CASSPGQGAGGPEAFF.

This chain uses TRBV28 with TRBJ2-7; perhaps TRBD1 as D (6 bases). The CDR3 runs to 13 residues. Germline CDR1 reads MDHEN; CDR2 reads SYDVKM. CDR3 bases: TGTGGCACCCTACAGGGACCTCTGGGCGAGCAGTACTTC. Protein product: CGTLQGPLGEQYF.

This sequence joins TRBV5-5 and TRBJ1-1; D not resolved. Germline V gene lookup returns CDR1 SGHKS and CDR2 YYEKEE (reference sequence). The CDR3 is 12 residues long. Trimming removed 4 bases at V and 6 bases at J, with 10 bases between. The CDR3 loop reads CASSRIDSEAFF. The CDR3 nucleotides are TGTGCCAGCAGCCGAATAGATTCTGAAGCTTTCTTT.

V is TRBV5-1 and J is TRBJ2-1; D ambiguous. V gave up 0 bases and J gave up 3 bases, with 7 bases separating them. The CDR3 spans 14 residues. The germline V gene encodes CDR1 SGHRS and CDR2 YFSETQ. CDR3 residues: CASSLGQNYNEQFF. The DNA of the CDR3 is TGCGCCAGCAGCTTGGGGCAGAACTACAATGAGCAGTTCTTC. Full variable domain (missing parts from reference TRBV5-1 and TRBJ2-1): KAGVTQTPRYLIKTRGQQVTLSCSPISGHRSVSWYQQTPGQGLQFLFEYFSETQRNKGNFPGRFSGRQFSNSRSEMNVSTLELGDSALYLCASSLGQNYNEQFFGPGTRLTVL.

The gene calls are TRBV28 and TRBJ2-1; TRBD1 matches 7 bases. Trimming at V came to 6 bases and at J to 7 bases, leaving 15 bases not matched to a gene. The CDR3 contains 16 residues. Germline CDR1 is MDHEN and CDR2 is SYDVKM. CDR3 DNA sequence: TGTGCCAGCAGGACTCGTAGATTAGACAGGGTAAATGAGCAGTTCTTC. It is translated as CASRTRRLDRVNEQFF.

This clone was seen only once. V is TRBV2 and J is TRBJ2-3; 13 nucleotides align to TRBD2. The CDR3 is 15 amino acids. J gave up 4 bases and V 6 bases, and 4 bases lay outside the gene matches. Per the germline V gene, CDR1 is SNHLY and CDR2 is FYNNEI. The CDR3 DNA is TGTGCCAGCAGGGGACTAGCGGGGCGTGCAGATACGCAGTATTTT. Amino acids: CASRGLAGRADTQYF.

J is TRBJ2-7 and V is TRBV25-1; 7 bases fit TRBD2. This CDR3 contains 17 residues. CDR1 MGHDK and CDR2 SYGVNS come from the germline V gene. The V gene end was trimmed by 0 bases and the J gene end by 4 bases; junction bases not matched to a gene: 12. Written as DNA, the CDR3 is TGTGCCAGCAGTGAATATCCTTATAGCGGGCTAGGATACGAGCAGTACTTC. Translation: CASSEYPYSGLGYEQYF.

Regarding this clone: At one end the junction does not follow the germline gene, possibly because of a read error. The rearrangement uses TRBV6-1 and TRBJ2-7; 8 bases match TRBD1. Germline values: CDR1 MNHNS, CDR2 SASEGT. This CDR3 contains 13 residues. The chain's CDR3 is CATRRQGAGSHDF. The CDR3, as DNA: TGTGCCACCCGCCGTCAGGGGGCAGGCTCCCACGACTTC.